The sequence of this T cell receptor (beta chain) was determined in a study of cytomegalovirus exposure and HLA in healthy donors. General study points: While the bulk of TCR sequences proved rare, some public TCRs turned up in many donors. Reported results showed that the classifier diagnosed cytomegalovirus status with high specificity and sensitivity. Researchers counted around 150 TCR beta chains as cytomegalovirus-associated.

A word on this clone: Its antigen is still unknown.

V was pared by 2 bases and J by 10 bases, with 12 bases between. The CDR3 extends over 14 amino acids. The germline V gene has CDR1 SEHNR and CDR2 FQNEAQ (reference sequence). The primer mix had 60 Vbeta and 13 Jbeta primers. Method: immunoSEQ multiplex PCR; TCRdb's copy keeps in-frame clones and lacks some. In the table there are 150,000 or so clones, approximately 80% of which are singletons. The TCR comes from a middle-aged woman in good health and CMV-seronegative. Sequenced input: PBMCs. This chain links TRBV7-9 with TRBJ1-6; D ambiguous. CDR3 in DNA: TGTGCCAGCAGCTTACCGTCCCTAAACTCACCCCTCCACTTT. It is translated as CASSLPSLNSPLHF. The full variable domain, with the rest looked up from reference TRBV7-9 and TRBJ1-6, is DTGVSQNPRHKITKRGQNVTFRCDPISEHNRLYWYRQTLGQGPEFLTYFQNEAQLEKSRLLSDRFSAERPKGSFSTLEIQRTEQGDSAMYLCASSLPSLNSPLHFGNGTRLTVT.